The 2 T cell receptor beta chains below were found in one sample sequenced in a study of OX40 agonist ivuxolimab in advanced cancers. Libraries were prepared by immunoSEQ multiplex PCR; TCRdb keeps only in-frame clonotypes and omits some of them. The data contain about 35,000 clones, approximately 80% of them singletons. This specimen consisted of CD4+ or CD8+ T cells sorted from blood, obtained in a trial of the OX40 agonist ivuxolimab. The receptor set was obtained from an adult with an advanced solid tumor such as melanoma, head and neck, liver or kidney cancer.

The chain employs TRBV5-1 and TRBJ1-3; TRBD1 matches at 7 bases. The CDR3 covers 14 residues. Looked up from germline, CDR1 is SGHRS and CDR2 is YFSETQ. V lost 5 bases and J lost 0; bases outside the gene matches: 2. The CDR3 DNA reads TGCGCCAGCAGGGGACAGAACTCTGGAAACACCATATATTTT. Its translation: CASRGQNSGNTIYF.

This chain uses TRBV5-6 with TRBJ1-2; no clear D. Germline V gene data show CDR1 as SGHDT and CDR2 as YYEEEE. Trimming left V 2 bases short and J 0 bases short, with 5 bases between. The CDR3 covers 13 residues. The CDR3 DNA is TGTGCCAGCAGCTTCACAACTAACTATGGCTACACCTTC. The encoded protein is CASSFTTNYGYTF.